A single sample gave rise to the 19 T cell receptor beta chains below, sequenced in a study of blood T cell repertoires in COVID-19. Generated by immunoSEQ multiplex PCR, the TCRdb table keeps only in-frame clones and is missing some. This repertoire shows tens of thousands of clones, 88% found once; its top ten account for 5.1%. Input material: peripheral blood. The receptors come from a human donor in a cohort sampled during active COVID-19.

This clone came up once. This chain uses TRBV5-4 with TRBJ2-7, with a weak D call TRBD2 (5 bases). V was pared by 0 bases and J by 2 bases, with 9 bases between. This CDR3 is 14 amino acids long. CDR1 SGHNT and CDR2 YYREEE come from the germline V gene (reference sequence). DNA for the CDR3: TGTGCCAGCAGCTTGGGACACGGGACCTACGAGCAGTACTTC. This translates into CASSLGHGTYEQYF.

V usage is TRBV2 and J usage is TRBJ2-7, with TRBD1 matching over 7 bases. CDR1 is SNHLY, CDR2 FYNNEI, per germline. V was clipped by 1 base and J by 2 bases; unmatched bases: 2. The length of the CDR3 is 14 residues. The CDR3 is CASSEGQGAYEQYF. The CDR3 coding sequence is TGTGCCAGCAGTGAAGGGCAGGGGGCCTACGAGCAGTACTTC.

This rearrangement joins TRBV12-3 or TRBV12-4 to TRBJ1-1; D not resolved. The CDR3 runs to 11 residues. V was cut by 4 bases and J by 10 bases, with 10 bases left in between. CDR3 amino acids: CASSSSGGAFF. The CDR3 DNA reads as TGTGCCAGCAGTTCGAGTGGTGGAGCTTTCTTT.

V is TRBV6-5 and J is TRBJ2-5; D is perhaps TRBD1 (6 bases). Germline V gene sequence: CDR1 MNHEY, CDR2 SVGAGI. Trimming left V 2 bases short and J 4 bases short, with 17 bases between. This CDR3 is 16 amino acids long. CDR3: CASSYAATGNGETQYF. DNA of the CDR3: TGTGCCAGCAGTTACGCTGCCACAGGGAATGGAGAGACCCAGTACTTC.

The DNA for the CDR3 is TGTGCCAGCAGCTCCGTTGGGGAGCGGGAGACCCAGTACTTC. Translating it yields CASSSVGERETQYF. This chain uses TRBV5-4 with TRBJ2-5; tentative D call: TRBD2 (5 bases). The length of the CDR3 is 14 residues. The V and J ends lost 3 bases and 5 bases respectively, with 14 bases between them. The germline CDR1 and CDR2 sequences are SGHNT and YYREEE (reference sequence). The variable domain in full, completed from reference TRBV5-4 and TRBJ2-5, reads ETGVTQSPTHLIKTRGQQVTLRCSSQSGHNTVSWYQQALGQGPQFIFQYYREEENGRGNFPPRFSGLQFPNYSSELNVNALELDDSALYLCASSSVGERETQYFGPGTRLLVL.

This clone was recorded a few times. The genes are TRBV24-1 and TRBJ2-4; possible D gene TRBD1, 6 bases. Germline CDR1 is KGHDR and CDR2 is SFDVKD. The CDR3 spans 15 residues. V lost 3 bases, J lost 0 bases, and 8 bases lay in between. CDR3 DNA: TGTGCCACCAGTGATGGACAGCTAGCCAAAAACATTCAGTACTTC. This translates into CATSDGQLAKNIQYF.

The chain joins TRBV19 to TRBJ1-5, with 9 bases fitting TRBD1. The CDR3 extends over 15 amino acids. CDR1 and CDR2 from the germline V gene are LNHDA and SQIVND (reference sequence). Losses at the gene ends were 5 bases for V and 2 bases for J; bases not matched to a gene: 4. CDR3 region: CASSRDREGNQPQHF. The CDR3 coding sequence is TGTGCCAGTAGTCGGGACAGGGAGGGCAATCAGCCCCAGCATTTT.

Concerning this clone: A junction end diverges from the germline sequence, so it may reflect a read error. The identical CDR3 is also encoded by other nucleotide sequences in the sample. The chain recombines TRBV7-9 with TRBJ1-2; D may be TRBD1 (6 bases). The CDR3 covers 13 residues. CDR1 and CDR2 (germline): SEHNR, FQNEAQ (reference sequence). DNA for the CDR3: TGTGCCAGCAGCTTAAACAGGGTCCATGGTTACACCTTC. Its translation: CASSLNRVHGYTF. Drawing the rest from reference TRBV7-9 and TRBJ1-2, the complete variable domain is DTGVSQNPRHKITKRGQNVTFRCDPISEHNRLYWYRQTLGQGPEFLTYFQNEAQLEKSRLLSDRFSAERPKGSFSTLEIQRTEQGDSAMYLCASSLNRVHGYTFGSGTRLTVV.

This clone was found once. The V and J genes are TRBV4-1 and TRBJ2-3, with D possibly TRBD2 on 6 matching bases. Trimming pared 4 bases from V and 2 bases from J, leaving 13 bases between. Germline CDR1 MGHRA, CDR2 YSYEKL. The CDR3 spans 15 residues. The DNA of the CDR3 is TGCGCCAGCAGCCTCTGGCGGGACGACACAGATACGCAGTATTTT. Its protein product is CASSLWRDDTDTQYF.

The V call is TRBV21-1, the J call TRBJ2-1; TRBD2, the table's D call, was not compared with the DNA. TRBV21-1 is reported as a pseudogene. The CDR3 is made up of 18 amino acids. CDR3 region: CASSKAVAGGMYDNEQFF. The CDR3 bases are TGTGCCAGCAGCAAAGCCGTAGCGGGGGGCATGTATGACAATGAGCAGTTCTTC.

Comments on this clone: The sample has other DNA sequences that encode this CDR3 too. The rearrangement uses TRBV11-3 and TRBJ2-3; possibly TRBD2 for D (6 bases). Germline CDR1 is SGHNT and CDR2 is YENEEA. The CDR3 is 13 residues long. Trimming left V 5 bases short and J 6 bases short, with 12 bases between. The CDR3 DNA sequence: TGTGCCAGCAGCCTAGCGCCGGGGGATACGCAGTATTTT. It encodes CASSLAPGDTQYF. The full variable domain, rest sourced from reference TRBV11-3 and TRBJ2-3, is EAGVVQSPRYKIIEKKQPVAFWCNPISGHNTLYWYLQNLGQGPELLIRYENEEAVDDSQLPKDRFSAERLKGVDSTLKIQPAELGDSAVYLCASSLAPGDTQYFGPGTRLTVL.

The chain joins TRBV10-1 to TRBJ1-1, with a weak D call TRBD1 (5 bases). The CDR3 sequence is 13 residues long. The germline V gene encodes CDR1 WNHNN and CDR2 SYGVQD (reference sequence). Trimming left V 0 bases short and J 5 bases short, with 7 bases between. The CDR3 DNA reads TGCGCCAGCAGTGAGTCAAGGGGAACTGAAGCTTTCTTT. Translated: CASSESRGTEAFF.

The chain's CDR3 is CASGWLGKNIQYF. Written as DNA, the CDR3 is TGTGCTAGTGGTTGGCTAGGCAAAAACATTCAGTACTTC. This chain joins TRBV12-5 and TRBJ2-4; no reliable D call. This CDR3 spans 13 amino acids. V was cut by 4 bases and J by 3 bases, with 7 bases left in between. Germline CDR1 is LGHNT and CDR2 is FRNRAP. Full variable domain (missing parts from reference TRBV12-5 and TRBJ2-4): DARVTQTPRHKVTEMGQEVTMRCQPILGHNTVFWYRQTMMQGLELLAYFRNRAPLDDSGMPKDRFSAEMPDATLATLKIQPSEPRDSAVYFCASGWLGKNIQYFGAGTRLSVL.

The V gene is TRBV5-1, the J gene TRBJ2-5; 10 bases map to TRBD1. The germline V gene has CDR1 SGHRS and CDR2 YFSETQ. This CDR3 comprises 14 residues. The V gene end was trimmed by 4 bases and the J gene end by 5 bases; junction bases not matched to a gene: 5. The CDR3 sequence: CASSEGQGKETQYF. The CDR3 DNA reads as TGCGCCAGCAGCGAGGGACAGGGGAAGGAGACCCAGTACTTC.

V and J are TRBV10-3 and TRBJ2-7; 10 bases align to TRBD1. Losses at the gene ends were 2 bases for V and 6 bases for J; bases not matched to a gene: 7. Per the germline V gene, CDR1 is ENHRY and CDR2 is SYGVKD. This CDR3 spans 15 amino acids. The CDR3 loop reads CAISEGTGEVFEQYF. In DNA form, the CDR3 reads TGTGCCATCAGTGAGGGGACAGGGGAGGTATTCGAGCAGTACTTC.

In DNA, the CDR3 is TGTGCCACCAGTGAGGTAGGGGGTGAGCAGTTCTTC. Protein: CATSEVGGEQFF. This rearrangement joins TRBV24-1 to TRBJ2-1, with D possibly being TRBD1 (6 bases). CDR1 and CDR2 from the germline V gene are KGHDR and SFDVKD. CDR3 size: 12 residues. The germline V and J ends were trimmed by 4 bases and 9 bases, with 9 bases remaining between them.

The chain employs TRBV7-6 and TRBJ1-5; 8 bases align to TRBD1. CDR3 length: 14 residues. The ends lost 5 bases at V and 2 bases at J; junction bases unmatched: 2. Germline V CDR1 and CDR2: SGHVS, FNYEAQ. The DNA for the CDR3 is TGTGCCAGCAGCCTGGGACAGGGCAATCAGCCCCAGCATTTT. This sequence encodes CASSLGQGNQPQHF.

The J gene is TRBJ2-3, the V gene TRBV18, with D unresolved. With 0 bases removed from V and 4 bases from J, the gap between germline ends came to 11 bases. This CDR3 region has 15 residues. The V gene's germline CDR1 is KGHSH and CDR2 LQKENI. CDR3 residues: CASSPPVAPPDTQYF. The CDR3 nucleotides read TGTGCCAGCTCACCACCGGTGGCACCGCCAGATACGCAGTATTTT.

J is TRBJ1-1 and V is TRBV4-1, with D maybe TRBD1 (5 bases). The CDR3 runs 15 residues. V lost 1 base, J lost 1 base, and 10 bases lay in between. The germline V gene encodes CDR1 MGHRA and CDR2 YSYEKL. CDR3 in amino acids: CASSQGQGSNTEAFF. The CDR3 DNA follows: TGCGCCAGCAGCCAAGGGCAGGGATCGAACACTGAAGCTTTCTTT.